These 20 T cell receptor beta chains originate from one sample sequenced in a study of blood T cells in healthy people across ages. Next came a second PCR, run for about 7 to 12 cycles, which used a sample-barcoded 5' primer along with a J-beta primer mix. TCRdb re-analysed the 5' RACE reads in MiXCR, keeping a single row per CDR3 protein. The repertoire holds around 1,500,000 distinct CDR3 sequences, with roughly 28% as singletons. Sequences were obtained from blood. All receptors come from a woman between 25 and 40 years old in good health.

This sequence joins TRBV28 and TRBJ2-3; 7 bases fit TRBD1. With 5 bases clipped from V and 2 bases from J, the junction kept 7 bases outside the gene matches. The CDR3 totals 15 residues. Germline CDR1 MDHEN, CDR2 SYDVKM. CDR3 sequence: CASSPGGPYTDTQYF. For the CDR3, the DNA is TGTGCCAGCAGTCCAGGGGGTCCCTACACAGATACGCAGTATTTT. The whole variable domain, filled in from reference TRBV28 and TRBJ2-3, reads DVKVTQSSRYLVKRTGEKVFLECVQDMDHENMFWYRQDPGLGLRLIYFSYDVKMKEKGDIPEGYSVSREKKERFSLILESASTNQTSMYLCASSPGGPYTDTQYFGPGTRLTVL.

The chain links TRBV5-5 to TRBJ2-6; TRBD1 aligns across 9 bases. The germline V gene encodes CDR1 SGHKS and CDR2 YYEKEE (reference sequence). V was clipped by 4 bases and J by 0 bases; unmatched bases: 8. The CDR3 spans 18 residues. CDR3 sequence: CASSLRTGVLSGANVLTF. CDR3 in DNA: TGTGCCAGCAGCCTTCGGACAGGGGTACTCTCTGGGGCCAACGTCCTGACTTTC.

The V call is TRBV5-4, the J call TRBJ2-1, with a possible D match to TRBD1 (5 bases). The CDR3 spans 12 residues. V was pared by 3 bases and J by 12 bases, with 13 bases between. CDR1 and CDR2 from the germline V gene are SGHNT and YYREEE (reference sequence). The CDR3 loop reads CASSSQAIGQFF. CDR3 in DNA: TGTGCCAGCAGCTCACAGGCGATAGGGCAGTTCTTC.

This chain links TRBV6-6 with TRBJ1-1; D may be TRBD1 (6 bases). The V gene lost 8 bases and the J gene lost 11 bases, with 15 bases spanning the gap. Germline V gene data show CDR1 as MNHNY and CDR2 as SVGAGI (reference sequence). CDR3 length: 11 amino acids. The CDR3 is CASASRDTAFF. CDR3 DNA: TGTGCCAGCGCCTCGCGGGACACCGCTTTCTTT.

This chain joins TRBV7-2 and TRBJ2-1, with 7 positions matching TRBD2. The CDR3 spans 16 residues. V gave up 4 bases and J gave up 4 bases; unmatched junction bases: 10. The germline V gene encodes CDR1 SGHTA and CDR2 FQGNSA. CDR3 nucleotide sequence: TGTGCCAGCAGCTCGGAACGGGGGGAGGGGTACAATGAGCAGTTCTTC. Its protein is CASSSERGEGYNEQFF.

As to this clonotype: This may be a read error, as it is one base from a much larger clone. The V gene is TRBV5-1, the J gene TRBJ2-5; possible D gene TRBD1, 5 bases. Judging by the DNA end, TRBJ2-7 fits better; the J call may be wrong. Germline CDR1 is SGHRS and CDR2 is YFSETQ. CDR3 length: 14 residues. The CDR3 DNA follows: TGCGCCAGCAGCCTGACAGAAACCCACTACGAGCAGTACTTC. This sequence encodes CASSLTETHYEQYF.

The chain carries TRBV24-1 and TRBJ1-1, with D tentatively TRBD1 (6 bases). The V end lost 7 bases, the J end lost 1 base, and 6 bases lay between the germline ends. The CDR3 spans 12 residues. Germline V gives CDR1 KGHDR, CDR2 SFDVKD. The CDR3 protein is CATRGANTEAFF. The CDR3 DNA sequence: TGTGCCACCAGGGGGGCGAACACTGAAGCTTTCTTT.

This clonotype was seen many times. V gene TRBV9 combines with J gene TRBJ1-2, with 12 bases aligning to TRBD1. V trimming: 0 bases; J trimming: 7 bases; junction bases outside the gene matches: 16. CDR3 length equals 19 residues. CDR1 and CDR2 (germline): SGDLS, YYNGEE. The CDR3 DNA reads TGTGCCAGCAGCGTAGCTACTTCGGGACAGGGGGCGATTCCGCTTGGCTACACCTTC. It is translated as CASSVATSGQGAIPLGYTF.

The chain employs TRBV11-1 and TRBJ2-1; 10 bases align to TRBD1. In germline, CDR1 is SGHAT, CDR2 FQDESV (reference sequence). J was trimmed by 0 bases and V by 1 base; bases with no gene match: 15. The CDR3 is 21 residues long. CDR3 nucleotides: TGTGCCAGCAGCTTAGGGGTCCGGGACAGGGGCCGTACCAGCTCCTACAATGAGCAGTTCTTC. It encodes CASSLGVRDRGRTSSYNEQFF.

The chain uses TRBV6-2 or TRBV6-3 and TRBJ2-1; possible D gene TRBD1, 5 bases. There are 13 residues in the CDR3. In germline, CDR1 is MNHEY, CDR2 SVGEGT. V was cut by 6 bases and J by 7 bases, with 13 bases left in between. The CDR3 sequence: CASSYSGSNEQFF. Written as DNA, the CDR3 is TGTGCCAGCAGCTATTCAGGGTCGAATGAGCAGTTCTTC.

This clonotype was seen a few times. V and J are TRBV20-1 and TRBJ2-5; TRBD2 agrees at 9 bases. There are 15 residues in the CDR3. CDR1 is DFQATT, CDR2 SNEGSKA, per germline (reference sequence). J was trimmed by 5 bases and V by 1 base; bases with no gene match: 8. The CDR3 nucleotides are TGCAGTGCTAGAGGGAGGACTAGCGTAGGGGAGACCCAGTACTTC. Translating it yields CSARGRTSVGETQYF.

The rearrangement joins TRBV7-2 to TRBJ2-5, with D tentatively TRBD2 (5 bases). The V gene's germline CDR1 is SGHTA and CDR2 FQGNSA. The CDR3 covers 14 residues. Deletions cut 5 bases from V and 2 bases from J, with 12 bases between. CDR3 sequence (DNA): TGTGCCAGCAGCGTACGGACTCAACAAGAGACCCAGTACTTC. This sequence encodes CASSVRTQQETQYF.

This clonotype was picked up one time. This clone may be a read error of a much larger clone one base away. The chain links TRBV9 to TRBJ2-7; no firm D call. The V end was cut by 2 bases, the J end by 3 bases, with 12 bases between. This CDR3 has 14 residues. Germline CDR1 SGDLS, CDR2 YYNGEE. The CDR3 region is CASSVSAWGYEQYF. CDR3 DNA: TGTGCCAGCAGCGTGAGCGCCTGGGGCTACGAGCAGTACTTC.

A few counts support this clonotype. V gene TRBV6-1 combines with J gene TRBJ1-2; TRBD1 matches at 7 bases. Germline V lookup: CDR1 MNHNS, CDR2 SASEGT. V was clipped by 3 bases and J by 8 bases; unmatched bases: 12. The CDR3 runs 15 residues. CDR3: CASSDSGTDLRGYTF. CDR3 in DNA: TGTGCCAGCAGTGACTCCGGGACAGACCTGAGGGGCTACACCTTC.

This chain links TRBV16 with TRBJ2-7, with D perhaps matching TRBD1 (6 bases). Trimming removed 2 bases at V and 3 bases at J, with 14 bases between. The length of the CDR3 is 15 residues. Per the germline V gene, CDR1 is KGHSY and CDR2 is FQNENV. The CDR3 sequence is CASSQTTTGYYEQYF. The DNA for the CDR3 is TGTGCCAGCAGCCAAACCACGACAGGATACTACGAGCAGTACTTC. Variable domain in full (rest from reference TRBV16 and TRBJ2-7): GEEVAQTPKHLVRGEGQKAKLYCAPIKGHSYVFWYQQVLKNEFKFLISFQNENVFDETGMPKERFSAKCLPNSPCSLEIQATKLEDSAVYFCASSQTTTGYYEQYFGPGTRLTVT.

Notes on this clonotype: This clone may be a read error of a much larger clone one base away. This chain joins TRBV10-3 and TRBJ1-2, with 8 bases lining up with TRBD1. Germline assignment: CDR1 ENHRY and CDR2 SYGVKD. The CDR3 sequence is 16 residues long. The CDR3 sequence: CAVSSGQGGDGYGYTF. CDR3 DNA sequence: TGTGCCGTCAGTTCCGGACAGGGCGGTGATGGGTATGGCTACACCTTC.

The chain uses TRBV5-1 and TRBJ1-2; D is undetermined. Trimming removed 1 base at V and 0 bases at J, with 7 bases between. Germline CDR1 is SGHRS and CDR2 is YFSETQ. The CDR3 covers 14 residues. The CDR3 loop is CASSLQETNYGYTF. The CDR3 DNA reads as TGCGCCAGCAGCTTGCAGGAGACTAACTATGGCTACACCTTC.

The chain has TRBV18 and TRBJ2-4; no clear D. There are 13 residues in the CDR3. In germline, CDR1 is KGHSH, CDR2 LQKENI. V lost 0 bases to trimming and J lost 8 bases, with 8 bases between them. CDR3 region: CASSPPETDIQYF. CDR3 bases: TGTGCCAGCTCACCACCGGAAACGGACATTCAGTACTTC. Full variable domain (remainder filled in from reference TRBV18 and TRBJ2-4): NAGVMQNPRHLVRRRGQEARLRCSPMKGHSHVYWYRQLPEEGLKFMVYLQKENIIDESGMPKERFSAEFPKEGPSILRIQQVVRGDSAAYFCASSPPETDIQYFGAGTRLSVL.

The V gene is TRBV7-9, the J gene TRBJ1-2; a possible D gene is TRBD1 (6 bases). The CDR3 length is 16 residues. V was pared by 0 bases and J by 4 bases, with 15 bases between. The germline V gene has CDR1 SEHNR and CDR2 FQNEAQ (reference sequence). In nucleotides, the CDR3 is TGTGCCAGCAGCTTAGCGCTTGCCAGGGGCGCCTATGGCTACACCTTC. Residues: CASSLALARGAYGYTF.

This clonotype was recorded a few times. The rearrangement links TRBV7-6 to TRBJ1-1; maybe TRBD1 (6 bases). Germline V gives CDR1 SGHVS, CDR2 FNYEAQ. This CDR3 has 15 amino acids. V lost 5 bases, J lost 0 bases, and 13 bases lay in between. CDR3 DNA: TGTGCCAGCAGCAAGACAGGCGTCATGAACACTGAAGCTTTCTTT. The encoded protein is CASSKTGVMNTEAFF.